The present T cell receptor beta chain was sequenced within a study of control samples from healthy donors and cancer patients. TCRdb's table, derived via immunoSEQ multiplex PCR, lists solely in-frame clones and lacks some. Of about 160,000 clones in the sample, roughly 90% are singletons; the top ten hold about 12%. The germline CDR1 and CDR2 sequences are MNHNY and SVGAGI (reference sequence). V lost 6 bases and J lost 2, with 31 bases in between. The CDR3 sequence is 21 residues long. The chain recombines TRBV6-6 with TRBJ2-2, with D possibly TRBD1 on 6 matching bases. This clonotype was sampled from a man aged 25-45 years in good health. Sequenced input: blood. CDR3 amino acids: CASSPVGAQGSSGRNTGELFF. The CDR3 nucleotides read TGTGCCAGCAGCCCCGTGGGGGCCCAAGGGAGTTCTGGGAGAAACACCGGGGAGCTGTTTTTT.